This entry describes one T cell receptor (beta chain). It lacks a known antigen. Per-base quality was not reported, and no clone a single base away is much larger than it. The sample's time point label, decoded: about 28 days (+/-7) after the second vaccine dose. Per the publication, the treatment or condition label means: meningococcal conjugate vaccine given as trial control. The vaccinee samples were drawn from two UK trials, COV001 and COV002, one of which was a single-blind randomized controlled phase 2/3 trial testing AZD1222 (ChAdOx1 nCoV-19) in healthy adults. For TCRbeta chain sequencing, PBMC samples were collected from trial participants at day 0 and at day 28 after the second dose. These data are taken from a study of T cell responses to AZD1222 COVID-19 vaccine (dated by TCRdb to the early 2020s). With regard to the full study: TCR sequencing was performed for some 250 trial participants, of whom approximately 200 were given two doses of AZD1222 and around 25 were given two doses of MenACWY control vaccine. Enrollment into the trials was organized by age into subgroups of 18-55, 56-69 and 70-plus years, and those subgroups contained approximately 160, 26 and 62 TCR-sequenced participants, respectively. The research as a whole found: Epitopes outside the regions mutated in the B.1.351 and B.1.1.7 variants were reportedly recognized by nearly half of the unique spike-specific TCRs. Spike-specific TCR breadth and depth rose significantly after two AZD1222 doses compared with day 0 and with MenACWY recipients. The 56-69-year group was small, and its depth increase did not reach significance, likely because of low power. No day 14 peak-response samples were available, so repertoires were characterized only after the peak T cell response. Only five or six AZD1222 recipients were SARS-CoV-2 seropositive at baseline, limiting conclusions about previously exposed vaccinees. CD4 TCRs associated with the vaccine covered the entire spike protein, and the dominant responses were in regions 160-218 and 743-854. Participants were mostly white British, with more females than males. The authors suggested clonal diversity may have been underestimated.

Per the germline V gene, MDHEN is the CDR1 and SYDVKM is the CDR2. Compared with germline, V lacks 1 base and J lacks 3 bases; bases without a gene match: 8. Taken from cysteine to phenylalanine, the CDR3 has 19 residues. Of the read, only the CDR3 DNA is kept; its 57 bases are in frame from base 1. The CDR3 regions of human TCRbeta chains were analyzed by immunosequencing. The authors' analysis ran thus. Repertoire TCRs were checked for matches against a reference library of SARS-CoV-2-specific TCRs that had been generated using the MIRA antigen-specificity platform. Breadth was defined as the fraction of unique TCRs that were SARS-CoV-2-associated, and depth was defined as the fraction of total T cells that were SARS-CoV-2-associated. Each spike-specific TCR was assigned to its reactive spike region and to a CD4 or CD8 class using the MIRA data. Log10-transformed breadth and depth values were compared by one-way ANOVA with Sidak's multiple comparisons tests. TCRdb carries this immuneACCESS record with in-frame sequences only. Its versions omit some clonotypes, under half of them owing to an unresolved V gene in the studies checked, with the rest unexplained. The V and J calls and the clone size are those of that table, but D and trimming were determined from the DNA. This sample holds fewer than 40,000 clones; about 90% were observed only once. The biggest ten clones account for roughly 29% of the sample.

Here the sequenced sample was peripheral blood, taken 28 days after the second dose of the MenACWY control vaccine. The clonotype originates from an adult who received the MenACWY meningococcal vaccine as a control. The rearrangement joined TRBV28 to TRBJ2-1; TRBD2 lines up with 14 middle nucleotides. The nucleotide sequence reads as follows: TGTGCCAGCAGTTTATCCCCTCGACTAGCGGGAGGGAACTACAATGAGCAGTTCTTC. This gives the protein CASSLSPRLAGGNYNEQFF.